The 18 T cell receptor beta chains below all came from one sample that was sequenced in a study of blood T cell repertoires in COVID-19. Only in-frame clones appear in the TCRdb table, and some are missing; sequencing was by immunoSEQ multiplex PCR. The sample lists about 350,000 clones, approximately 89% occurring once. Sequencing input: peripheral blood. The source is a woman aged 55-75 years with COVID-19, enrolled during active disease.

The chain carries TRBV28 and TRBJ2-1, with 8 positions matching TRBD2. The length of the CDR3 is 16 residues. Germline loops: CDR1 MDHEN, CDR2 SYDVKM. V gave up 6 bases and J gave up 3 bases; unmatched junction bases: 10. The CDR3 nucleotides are TGTGCCAGCAGCTCTCTCGGGACTAGTAGCTACAATGAGCAGTTCTTC. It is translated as CASSSLGTSSYNEQFF. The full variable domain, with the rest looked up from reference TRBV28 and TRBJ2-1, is DVKVTQSSRYLVKRTGEKVFLECVQDMDHENMFWYRQDPGLGLRLIYFSYDVKMKEKGDIPEGYSVSREKKERFSLILESASTNQTSMYLCASSSLGTSSYNEQFFGPGTRLTVL.

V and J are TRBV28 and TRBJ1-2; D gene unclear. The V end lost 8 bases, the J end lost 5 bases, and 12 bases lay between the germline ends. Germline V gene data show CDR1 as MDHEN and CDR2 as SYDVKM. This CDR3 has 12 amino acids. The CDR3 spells CASAHSLYGYTF. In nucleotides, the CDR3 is TGTGCCAGCGCTCACAGCTTATATGGCTACACCTTC.

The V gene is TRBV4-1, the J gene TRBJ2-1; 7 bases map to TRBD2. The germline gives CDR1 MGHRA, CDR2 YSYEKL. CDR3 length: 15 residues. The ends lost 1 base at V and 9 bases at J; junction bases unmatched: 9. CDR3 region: CASSQALAVIGEQFF. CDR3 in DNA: TGCGCCAGCAGCCAAGCTCTAGCGGTAATCGGTGAGCAGTTCTTC.

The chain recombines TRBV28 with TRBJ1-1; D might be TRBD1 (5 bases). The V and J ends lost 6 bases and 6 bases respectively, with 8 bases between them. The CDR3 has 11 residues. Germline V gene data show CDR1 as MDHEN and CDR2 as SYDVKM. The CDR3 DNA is TGTGCCAGCAGCGGAGGGGCTGAAGCTTTCTTT. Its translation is CASSGGAEAFF.

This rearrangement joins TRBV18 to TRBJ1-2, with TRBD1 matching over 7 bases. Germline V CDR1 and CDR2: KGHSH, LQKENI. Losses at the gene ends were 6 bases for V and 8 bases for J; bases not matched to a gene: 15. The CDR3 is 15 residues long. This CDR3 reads CASSPKQDRIGGYTF. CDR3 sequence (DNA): TGTGCCAGCTCCCCGAAACAGGACAGGATTGGCGGCTACACCTTC.

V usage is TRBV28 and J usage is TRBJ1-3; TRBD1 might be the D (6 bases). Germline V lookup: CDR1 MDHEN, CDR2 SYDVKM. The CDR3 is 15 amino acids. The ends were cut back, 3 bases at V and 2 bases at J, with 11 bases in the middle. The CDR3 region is CASSFWTEAGNTIYF. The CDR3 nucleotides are TGTGCCAGCAGTTTCTGGACAGAAGCTGGAAACACCATATATTTT.

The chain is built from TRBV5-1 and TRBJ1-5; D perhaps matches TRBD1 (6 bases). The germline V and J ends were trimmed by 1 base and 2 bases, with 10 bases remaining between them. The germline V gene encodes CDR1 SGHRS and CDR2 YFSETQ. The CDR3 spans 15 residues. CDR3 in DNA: TGCGCCAGCAGCTTGCGAGGGGGTGGCAATCAGCCCCAGCATTTT. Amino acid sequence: CASSLRGGGNQPQHF.

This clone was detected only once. CDR3 in DNA: TGTGCCAGCAGCTTAATTGGGGGGACCGGCAATCAGCCCCAGCATTTT. Translated, it gives CASSLIGGTGNQPQHF. The rearrangement links TRBV7-8 to TRBJ1-5, with D perhaps TRBD1 (5 bases). Between the trimmed V and J ends, which lost 2 bases and 2 bases, there was a span of 13 bases. The CDR3 contains 16 residues. The germline gives CDR1 SGHVS, CDR2 FQNEAQ.

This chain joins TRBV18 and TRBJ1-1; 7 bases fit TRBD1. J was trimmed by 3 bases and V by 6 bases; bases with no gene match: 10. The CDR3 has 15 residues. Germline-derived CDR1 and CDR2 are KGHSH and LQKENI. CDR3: CASSQGGIGDTEAFF. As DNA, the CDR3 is TGTGCCAGCTCCCAGGGGGGAATCGGGGACACTGAAGCTTTCTTT.

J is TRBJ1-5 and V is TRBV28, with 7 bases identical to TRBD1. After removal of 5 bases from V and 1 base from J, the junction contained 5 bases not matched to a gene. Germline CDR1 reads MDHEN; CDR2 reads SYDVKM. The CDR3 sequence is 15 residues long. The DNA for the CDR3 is TGTGCCAGCAGTACTACAGGGGCAAGCAATCAGCCCCAGCATTTT. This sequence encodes CASSTTGASNQPQHF.

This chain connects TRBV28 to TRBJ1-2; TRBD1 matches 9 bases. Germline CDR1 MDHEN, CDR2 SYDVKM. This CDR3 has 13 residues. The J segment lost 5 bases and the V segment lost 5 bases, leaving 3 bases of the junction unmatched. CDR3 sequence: CASSPGQGYGYTF. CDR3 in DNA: TGTGCCAGCAGTCCGGGACAGGGATATGGCTACACCTTC.

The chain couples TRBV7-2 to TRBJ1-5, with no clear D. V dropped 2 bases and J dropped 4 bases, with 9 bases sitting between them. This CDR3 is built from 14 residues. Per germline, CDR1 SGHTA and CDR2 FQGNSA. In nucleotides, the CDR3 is TGTGCCAGCAGCTTAATGGGCAGGAATCAGCCCCAGCATTTT. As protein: CASSLMGRNQPQHF.

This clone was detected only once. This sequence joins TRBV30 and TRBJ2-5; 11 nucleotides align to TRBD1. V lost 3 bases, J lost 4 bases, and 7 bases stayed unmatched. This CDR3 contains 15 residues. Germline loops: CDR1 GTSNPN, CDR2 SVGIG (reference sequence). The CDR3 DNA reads TGTGCCTGGAGACGAGGGACAGGGGGACTAGAGACCCAGTACTTC. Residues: CAWRRGTGGLETQYF.

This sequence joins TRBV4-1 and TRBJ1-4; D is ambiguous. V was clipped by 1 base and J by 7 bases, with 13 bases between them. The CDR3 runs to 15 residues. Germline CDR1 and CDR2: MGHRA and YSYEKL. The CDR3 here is CASSQGLVESEKLFF. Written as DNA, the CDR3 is TGCGCCAGCAGCCAAGGTTTAGTCGAGAGTGAAAAACTGTTTTTT.

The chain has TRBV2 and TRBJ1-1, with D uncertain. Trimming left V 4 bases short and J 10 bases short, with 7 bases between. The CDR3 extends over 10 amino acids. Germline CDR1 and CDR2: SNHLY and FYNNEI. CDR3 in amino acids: CASSGRAAFF. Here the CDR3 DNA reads TGTGCCAGCAGTGGAAGAGCAGCTTTCTTT.

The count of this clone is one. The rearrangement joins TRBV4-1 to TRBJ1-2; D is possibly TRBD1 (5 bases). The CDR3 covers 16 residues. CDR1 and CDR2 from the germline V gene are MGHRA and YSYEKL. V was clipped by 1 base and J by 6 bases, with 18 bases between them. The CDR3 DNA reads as TGCGCCAGCAGCCAAGCCCAGGTGGGGGGGACGGATGGCTACACCTTC. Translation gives CASSQAQVGGTDGYTF.

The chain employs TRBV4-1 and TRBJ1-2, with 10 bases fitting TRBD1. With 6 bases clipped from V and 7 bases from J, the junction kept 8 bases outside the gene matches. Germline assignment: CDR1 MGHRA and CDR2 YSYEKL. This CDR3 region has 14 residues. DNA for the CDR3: TGCGCCAGCAGTCATGTGGGACAGGGGTTTGGCTACACCTTC. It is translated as CASSHVGQGFGYTF.

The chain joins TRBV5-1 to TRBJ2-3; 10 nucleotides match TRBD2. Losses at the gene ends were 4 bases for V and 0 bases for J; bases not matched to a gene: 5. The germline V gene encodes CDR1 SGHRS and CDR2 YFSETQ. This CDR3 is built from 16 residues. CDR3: CASSILAGISTDTQYF. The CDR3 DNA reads TGCGCCAGCAGCATACTAGCGGGGATAAGCACAGATACGCAGTATTTT.